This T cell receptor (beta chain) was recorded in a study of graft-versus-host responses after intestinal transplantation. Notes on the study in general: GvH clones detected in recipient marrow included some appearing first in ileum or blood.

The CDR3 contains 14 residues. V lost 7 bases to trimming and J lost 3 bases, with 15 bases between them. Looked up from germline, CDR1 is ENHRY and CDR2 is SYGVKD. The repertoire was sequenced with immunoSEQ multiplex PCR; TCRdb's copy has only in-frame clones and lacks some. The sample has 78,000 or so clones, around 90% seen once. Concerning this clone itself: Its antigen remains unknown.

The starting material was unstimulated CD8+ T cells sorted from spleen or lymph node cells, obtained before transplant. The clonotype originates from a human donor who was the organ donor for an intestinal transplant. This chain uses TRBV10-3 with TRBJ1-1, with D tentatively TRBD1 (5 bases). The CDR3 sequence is CAINQGWAYTEAFF. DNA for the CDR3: TGTGCCATCAACCAGGGATGGGCGTACACTGAAGCTTTCTTT.